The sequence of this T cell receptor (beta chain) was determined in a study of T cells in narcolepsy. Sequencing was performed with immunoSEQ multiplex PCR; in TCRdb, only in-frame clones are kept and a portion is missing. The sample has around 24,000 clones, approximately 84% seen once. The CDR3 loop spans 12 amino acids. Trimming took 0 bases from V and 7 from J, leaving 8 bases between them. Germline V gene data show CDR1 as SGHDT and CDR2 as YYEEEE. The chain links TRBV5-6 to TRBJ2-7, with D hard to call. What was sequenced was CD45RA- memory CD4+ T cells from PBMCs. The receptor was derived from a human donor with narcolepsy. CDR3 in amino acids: CASSLVAREQYF. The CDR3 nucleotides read TGTGCCAGCAGCTTGGTGGCGAGGGAGCAGTACTTC. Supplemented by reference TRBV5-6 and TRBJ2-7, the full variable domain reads DAGVTQSPTHLIKTRGQQVTLRCSPKSGHDTVSWYQQALGQGPQFIFQYYEEEERQRGNFPDRFSGHQFPNYSSELNVNALLLGDSALYLCASSLVAREQYFGPGTRLTVT.